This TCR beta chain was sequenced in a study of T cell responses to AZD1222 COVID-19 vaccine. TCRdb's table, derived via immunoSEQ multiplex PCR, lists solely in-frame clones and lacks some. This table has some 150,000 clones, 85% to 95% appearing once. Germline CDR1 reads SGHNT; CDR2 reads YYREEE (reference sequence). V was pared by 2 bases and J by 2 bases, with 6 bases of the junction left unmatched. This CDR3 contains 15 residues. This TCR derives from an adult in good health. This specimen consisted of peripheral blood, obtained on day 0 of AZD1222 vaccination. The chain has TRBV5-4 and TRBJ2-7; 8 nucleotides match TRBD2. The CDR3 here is CASSFSGESAYEQYF. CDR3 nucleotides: TGTGCCAGCAGCTTTAGCGGGGAGAGCGCCTACGAGCAGTACTTC.